Listed below are T cell receptor beta chains from one sample, sequenced in a study of shared T cell receptors in the human thymus. TCRdb keeps only in-frame clones here, not all; method: immunoSEQ multiplex PCR. The sample holds around 730,000 clones, approximately 83% seen once. The sample was also linked to a second study, of human thymus T cells.

The sample comprised thymocytes. The source is a girl under three years old with a congenital heart defect. Each CDR3 is given with its conserved first and last residue. The D gene is left open where the match is weak.

v_gene	j_gene	d_gene	CDR3aa
TRBV7-6	TRBJ1-2	TRBD1	CASSLGLDRVPDGYTF
TRBV12-5	TRBJ2-5	.	CASGLVLVRDGPRAQYF
TRBV4-1	TRBJ2-7	.	CASSQGPSFPEQYF
TRBV14	TRBJ2-7	TRBD1	CASSGTGPYEQYF
TRBV28	TRBJ1-1	.	CASSLCPYPPPQNTEAFF
TRBV5-4	TRBJ2-1	TRBD1	CASRVPGQGNEQFF
TRBV6-5	TRBJ1-5	.	CASSYTNSNQPQHF
TRBV27	TRBJ1-4	.	CASSSPHRDLGKLFF
TRBV12-5	TRBJ1-3	.	CASGLMPDGSSGNTIYF
TRBV5-6	TRBJ1-5	TRBD1	CASSLRDRGSNQPQHF
TRBV7-2	TRBJ2-2	TRBD2	CASSWTRTSGFGGELFF
TRBV7-3	TRBJ1-1	TRBD1	CASSLGDRWNTEAFF
TRBV19	TRBJ1-4	TRBD1	CASSPGQGDEKLFF
TRBV5-1	TRBJ1-2	.	CASSLRGADYGYTF
TRBV9	TRBJ1-5	.	CASSVGLGPNQPQHF
TRBV27	TRBJ1-2	TRBD1	CASSLRYRGRSYGYTF
TRBV19	TRBJ2-2	.	CASSTTGNTGELFF
TRBV6-5	TRBJ1-5	TRBD1	CASSGQGGQPQHF
TRBV7-2	TRBJ2-1	TRBD2	CASSPGLAGPSYNEQFF
TRBV29-1	TRBJ2-7	TRBD1	CSVPLDQYRDRDYEQYF
TRBV27	TRBJ1-1	.	CASSLFSPATLPLELYTEAFF
TRBV5-6	TRBJ1-1	.	CASSPPTGNTEAFF
TRBV27	TRBJ1-1	TRBD1	CASSSGQGGGTEAFF
TRBV27	TRBJ1-1	.	CASSPTGRGNTEAFF
TRBV6-6	TRBJ2-1	TRBD1	CASSYERQGPYNEQFF
TRBV5-1	TRBJ2-3	.	CASSLGRVKDTQYF
TRBV27	TRBJ2-5	TRBD1	CASSSGQVLETQYF
TRBV5-1	TRBJ2-7	TRBD2	CASRPDFLAGQYF
TRBV6-1	TRBJ2-7	.	CASDVGGYLPYEQYF
TRBV4-1	TRBJ1-2	TRBD1	CASSQDLPFRGSYGYTF
TRBV20-1	TRBJ2-5	.	CSARSGRAQYF
TRBV30	TRBJ2-3	.	CAWLQDSTDTQYF
TRBV28	TRBJ2-1	TRBD2	CASSLRLAGAPPGNEQFF
TRBV5-5	TRBJ1-1	.	CASSQRPLNTEAFF
TRBV28	TRBJ2-6	TRBD2	CASRPRRRGEVSGANVLTF
TRBV15	TRBJ1-2	.	CATSRDGLGGGYTF